This TCR beta chain is drawn from a study of blood T cells in healthy people across ages. Losses at the gene ends were 6 bases for V and 5 bases for J; bases not matched to a gene: 6. The length of the CDR3 is 14 residues. Roughly 9.5 milliliters of peripheral blood were drawn from each donor into EDTA-treated tubes. For the second PCR, which ran for about 7 to 11 cycles, a sample-barcoded 5' primer and a J-beta primer mix were used. MiXCR was run by TCRdb on the 5' RACE reads, yielding one entry per CDR3 protein. Altogether more than 1,000,000 distinct CDR3 sequences are present, under 30% being singletons, with the ten largest covering about 0.69%. The same data also went into a second study, on T cells of mothers and their children.

This rearrangement joins TRBV12-3 or TRBV12-4 to TRBJ1-4, with 7 bases that match TRBD1. This TCR derives from a girl aged 2 to 10 in good health. Sequencing was done on a sample of blood. The CDR3 region is CASRAGQLNEKLFF. CDR3 sequence (DNA): TGTGCCAGCAGAGCGGGACAGCTGAATGAAAAACTGTTTTTT.